This is a list of T cell receptor beta chains from one sample in a study of blood T cell repertoires in COVID-19. TCRdb keeps only in-frame clones here, not all; method: immunoSEQ multiplex PCR. The sample records 100,000 or so clones, approximately 86% being singletons. The sequenced material came from peripheral blood. These receptors all come from a middle-aged man with active or convalescent COVID-19. CDR3s include the opening cysteine and the closing phenylalanine or tryptophan. The order of the fields is D gene, J gene, clone size, V gene, CDR3 DNA, CDR3 protein. The D gene is left open where the match is weak. Where a row states a size, it is once, few, many or the class of an expanded clone; other rows omit it.

d_call: -; j_call: TRBJ1-5; clone_size: -; v_call: TRBV5-1; cdr3_nt: TGCGCCAGCAGCCCCGAAGGGGATTTGAGACAGCCCCAGCATTTT; cdr3_aa: CASSPEGDLRQPQHF
d_call: TRBD1; j_call: TRBJ1-2; clone_size: -; v_call: TRBV28; cdr3_nt: TGTGCCAGCAGTTTAGGTGGACAGGATTATGGCTACACCTTC; cdr3_aa: CASSLGGQDYGYTF
d_call: TRBD2; j_call: TRBJ2-5; clone_size: -; v_call: TRBV30; cdr3_nt: TGTGCCTGGGGACTAGCGGGGGGCCAAGAGACCCAGTACTTC; cdr3_aa: CAWGLAGGQETQYF
d_call: -; j_call: TRBJ1-5; clone_size: -; v_call: TRBV28; cdr3_nt: TGTGCCAGCAGTTCGAGACAGGCCGGCAATCAGCCCCAGCATTTT; cdr3_aa: CASSSRQAGNQPQHF
d_call: -; j_call: TRBJ2-5; clone_size: -; v_call: TRBV6-5; cdr3_nt: TGTGCCAGCAGTTACTCGATGGGGGGGACCCAGTACTTC; cdr3_aa: CASSYSMGGTQYF
d_call: -; j_call: TRBJ1-4; clone_size: -; v_call: TRBV10-3; cdr3_nt: TGTGCCATCAGTGAGTCGAACAGGCAAAATGAAAAACTGTTTTTT; cdr3_aa: CAISESNRQNEKLFF
d_call: -; j_call: TRBJ1-1; clone_size: -; v_call: TRBV27; cdr3_nt: TGTGCCAGCAGACACCGGGGGAGCACTGAAGCTTTCTTT; cdr3_aa: CASRHRGSTEAFF
d_call: -; j_call: TRBJ1-2; clone_size: once; v_call: TRBV24-1; cdr3_nt: TGTGCCACAAGGGGATCTGGGGGCGAAGGCTACACCTTC; cdr3_aa: CATRGSGGEGYTF
d_call: -; j_call: TRBJ1-3; clone_size: -; v_call: TRBV3-1/TRBV3-2; cdr3_nt: TGTGCCAGCAGCCAAGATCAGGGGCGAAACACCATATATTTT; cdr3_aa: CASSQDQGRNTIYF
d_call: TRBD1; j_call: TRBJ1-2; clone_size: -; v_call: TRBV5-1; cdr3_nt: TGCGCCAGCAGCTTGGGGACAGGGAATGGCTACACCTTC; cdr3_aa: CASSLGTGNGYTF
d_call: TRBD1; j_call: TRBJ2-5; clone_size: -; v_call: TRBV3-1/TRBV3-2; cdr3_nt: TGTGCCAGCAGCCGATCGACAGGGAAGGAAGAGACCCAGTACTTC; cdr3_aa: CASSRSTGKEETQYF
d_call: -; j_call: TRBJ1-4; clone_size: -; v_call: TRBV2; cdr3_nt: TGTGCCAGCCGTACCGGGAGGGCTAATGAAAAACTGTTTTTT; cdr3_aa: CASRTGRANEKLFF
d_call: TRBD2; j_call: TRBJ2-3; clone_size: -; v_call: TRBV7-6; cdr3_nt: TGTGCCAGCAGCGCCGCTAGCGGGGGGATCTCAGATACGCAGTATTTT; cdr3_aa: CASSAASGGISDTQYF
d_call: -; j_call: TRBJ2-3; clone_size: -; v_call: TRBV28; cdr3_nt: TGTGCCAGCGTTAGCGGTAGCACAGATACGCAGTATTTT; cdr3_aa: CASVSGSTDTQYF
d_call: TRBD1; j_call: TRBJ1-2; clone_size: -; v_call: TRBV6-2/TRBV6-3; cdr3_nt: TGTGCCAGCAGTGCCGGGGTAGACAGGGGACTCTTC; cdr3_aa: CASSAGVDRGLF
d_call: TRBD1; j_call: TRBJ1-4; clone_size: -; v_call: TRBV10-3; cdr3_nt: TGTGCCACCCTGGACAGGGGTAATGAAAAACTGTTTTTT; cdr3_aa: CATLDRGNEKLFF
d_call: TRBD1; j_call: TRBJ2-7; clone_size: -; v_call: TRBV5-6; cdr3_nt: TGTGCCAGCAGCTTGGCCGGGGGACAGGGGCTCTACGAGCAGTACTTC; cdr3_aa: CASSLAGGQGLYEQYF
d_call: TRBD1; j_call: TRBJ1-5; clone_size: -; v_call: TRBV19; cdr3_nt: TGTGCCAGTAGTATCGACAGGGATCGTCATCAGCCCCAGCATTTT; cdr3_aa: CASSIDRDRHQPQHF
d_call: -; j_call: TRBJ2-1; clone_size: -; v_call: TRBV11-2; cdr3_nt: TGTGCCAGCAGCTTAGGCCGACTAGTTTTCCTCTCCTACAATGAGCAGTTCTTC; cdr3_aa: CASSLGRLVFLSYNEQFF
d_call: TRBD1; j_call: TRBJ2-3; clone_size: -; v_call: TRBV18; cdr3_nt: TGTGCCAGCTCACCATTTGGGACAGTCACAGATACGCAGTATTTT; cdr3_aa: CASSPFGTVTDTQYF
d_call: -; j_call: TRBJ1-5; clone_size: -; v_call: TRBV7-8; cdr3_nt: TGTGCCAGCAGCTTAGCAGGTGGGGGGGTGAGCAATCAGCCCCAGCATTTT; cdr3_aa: CASSLAGGGVSNQPQHF
d_call: -; j_call: TRBJ2-2; clone_size: -; v_call: TRBV24-1; cdr3_nt: TGTGCCACCAGTGACCTGACAGGGAACACCGGGGAGCTGTTTTTT; cdr3_aa: CATSDLTGNTGELFF
d_call: TRBD1; j_call: TRBJ1-4; clone_size: -; v_call: TRBV5-6; cdr3_nt: TGTGCCAGCAGCACGGACAGGGGGAATGAAAAACTGTTTTTT; cdr3_aa: CASSTDRGNEKLFF
d_call: -; j_call: TRBJ1-6; clone_size: -; v_call: TRBV27; cdr3_nt: TGTGCCAGCACGACAGTGATAAATTCACCCCTCCACTTT; cdr3_aa: CASTTVINSPLHF
d_call: -; j_call: TRBJ1-1; clone_size: -; v_call: TRBV6-5; cdr3_nt: TGTGCCAGCAGCGACAGGCCCTTGACGGCTGAAGCTTTCTTT; cdr3_aa: CASSDRPLTAEAFF
d_call: -; j_call: TRBJ2-3; clone_size: once; v_call: TRBV19; cdr3_nt: TGTGCCAGTGCGGGGGCAAGGGGGGCAGATACGCAGTATTTT; cdr3_aa: CASAGARGADTQYF
d_call: -; j_call: TRBJ2-2; clone_size: -; v_call: TRBV7-9; cdr3_nt: TGTGCCAGCAGCTTAGTGCCAGGGGTGAACACCGGGGAGCTGTTTTTT; cdr3_aa: CASSLVPGVNTGELFF
d_call: -; j_call: TRBJ1-4; clone_size: -; v_call: TRBV29-1; cdr3_nt: TGCAGCGCCTACCACCAGCTGGGGGGGGTTGAAAAACTGTTTTTT; cdr3_aa: CSAYHQLGGVEKLFF
d_call: -; j_call: TRBJ1-5; clone_size: -; v_call: TRBV7-9; cdr3_nt: TGTGCCAGCAGCCCTCGACAGAGCAATCAGCCCCAGCATTTT; cdr3_aa: CASSPRQSNQPQHF
d_call: -; j_call: TRBJ2-2; clone_size: -; v_call: TRBV3-1/TRBV3-2; cdr3_nt: TGTGCCAGCAGCCAAGAAGAAGGGGGGGGCACCGGGGAGCTGTTTTTT; cdr3_aa: CASSQEEGGGTGELFF
d_call: TRBD1; j_call: TRBJ1-2; clone_size: -; v_call: TRBV28; cdr3_nt: TGTGCCAGCAGAGCCGGGACAGGGTATGGCTACACCTTC; cdr3_aa: CASRAGTGYGYTF
d_call: -; j_call: TRBJ1-3; clone_size: -; v_call: TRBV2; cdr3_nt: TGTGCCAGCAGTGGGGACAATGGAAACACCATATATTTT; cdr3_aa: CASSGDNGNTIYF
d_call: -; j_call: TRBJ1-2; clone_size: -; v_call: TRBV6-1; cdr3_nt: TGTGCCAGCAGTGAAGCGAGGCAGGGGACTAACTATGGCTACACCTTC; cdr3_aa: CASSEARQGTNYGYTF
d_call: TRBD1; j_call: TRBJ1-2; clone_size: -; v_call: TRBV11-2; cdr3_nt: TGTGCCAGCAGCTTAGGGGGACAGAGGGGCTACACCTTC; cdr3_aa: CASSLGGQRGYTF
d_call: TRBD1; j_call: TRBJ2-1; clone_size: -; v_call: TRBV10-3; cdr3_nt: TGTGCCATCATGGGACAGGGGGGTGATGAGCAGTTCTTC; cdr3_aa: CAIMGQGGDEQFF
d_call: TRBD1; j_call: TRBJ2-3; clone_size: -; v_call: TRBV2; cdr3_nt: TGTGCCAGCACAGGACAGGGGGGACCAGATACGCAGTATTTT; cdr3_aa: CASTGQGGPDTQYF
d_call: TRBD1; j_call: TRBJ1-3; clone_size: -; v_call: TRBV5-1; cdr3_nt: TGCGCCAGCAGCCCTGAGGGGCAGGGGGCTGGAAACACCATATATTTT; cdr3_aa: CASSPEGQGAGNTIYF
d_call: TRBD1; j_call: TRBJ2-2; clone_size: -; v_call: TRBV29-1; cdr3_nt: TGCAGCGTGGGACAGACGAACACCGGGGAGCTGTTTTTT; cdr3_aa: CSVGQTNTGELFF
d_call: TRBD1; j_call: TRBJ2-1; clone_size: -; v_call: TRBV5-6; cdr3_nt: TGTGCCAGCAGCTTGGGACAGGGGGCGGGCAATGAGCAGTTCTTC; cdr3_aa: CASSLGQGAGNEQFF
d_call: -; j_call: TRBJ1-1; clone_size: -; v_call: TRBV5-4; cdr3_nt: TGTGCCAGCAGCTTGGCAGGGATGAACACTGAAGCTTTCTTT; cdr3_aa: CASSLAGMNTEAFF
d_call: TRBD2; j_call: TRBJ2-3; clone_size: -; v_call: TRBV28; cdr3_nt: TGTGCCAGCAGTTCCAATAGCGGGGGGCCCTATACGCAGTATTTT; cdr3_aa: CASSSNSGGPYTQYF